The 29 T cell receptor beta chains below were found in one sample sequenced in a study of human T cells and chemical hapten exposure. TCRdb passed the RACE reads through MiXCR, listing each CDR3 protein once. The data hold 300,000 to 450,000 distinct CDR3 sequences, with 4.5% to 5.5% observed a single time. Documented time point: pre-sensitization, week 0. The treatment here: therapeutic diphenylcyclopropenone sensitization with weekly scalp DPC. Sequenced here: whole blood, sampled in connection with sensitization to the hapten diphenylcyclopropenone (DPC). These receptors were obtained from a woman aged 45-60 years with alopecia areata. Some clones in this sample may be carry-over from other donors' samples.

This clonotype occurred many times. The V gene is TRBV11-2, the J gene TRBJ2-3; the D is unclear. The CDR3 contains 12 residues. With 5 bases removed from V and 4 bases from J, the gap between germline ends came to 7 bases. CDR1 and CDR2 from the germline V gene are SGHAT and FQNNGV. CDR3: CASSKQPDTQYF. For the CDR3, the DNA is TGTGCCAGCAGCAAACAACCAGATACGCAGTATTTT.

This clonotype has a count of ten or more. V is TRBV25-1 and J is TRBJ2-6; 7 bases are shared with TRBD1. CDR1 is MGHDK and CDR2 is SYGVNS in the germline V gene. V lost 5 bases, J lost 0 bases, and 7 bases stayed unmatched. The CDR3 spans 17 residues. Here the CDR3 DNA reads TGTGCCAGCAGTCCTAGGGACAGTTACTCTGGGGCCAACGTCCTGACTTTC. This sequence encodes CASSPRDSYSGANVLTF. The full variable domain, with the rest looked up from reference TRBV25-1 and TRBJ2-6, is EADIYQTPRYLVIGTGKKITLECSQTMGHDKMYWYQQDPGMELHLIHYSYGVNSTEKGDLSSESTVSRIRTEHFPLTLESARPSHTSQYLCASSPRDSYSGANVLTFGAGSRLTVL.

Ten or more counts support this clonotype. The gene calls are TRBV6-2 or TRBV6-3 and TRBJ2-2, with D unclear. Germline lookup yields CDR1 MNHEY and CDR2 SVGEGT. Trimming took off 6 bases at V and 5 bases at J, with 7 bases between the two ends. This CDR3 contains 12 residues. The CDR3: CASSYVTGELFF. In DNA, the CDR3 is TGTGCCAGCAGCTACGTGACCGGGGAGCTGTTTTTT.

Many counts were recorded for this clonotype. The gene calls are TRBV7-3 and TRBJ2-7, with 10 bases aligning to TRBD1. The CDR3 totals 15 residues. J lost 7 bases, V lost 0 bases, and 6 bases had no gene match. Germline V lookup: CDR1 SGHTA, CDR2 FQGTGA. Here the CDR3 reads CASSLTTGGKGEQYF. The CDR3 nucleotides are TGTGCCAGCAGCTTAACGACAGGGGGCAAGGGTGAGCAGTACTTC.

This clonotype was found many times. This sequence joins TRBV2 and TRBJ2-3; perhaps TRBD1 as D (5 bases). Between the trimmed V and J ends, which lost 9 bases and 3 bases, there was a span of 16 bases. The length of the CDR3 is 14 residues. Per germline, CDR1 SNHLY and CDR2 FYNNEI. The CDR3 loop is CASLGQGWTDTQYF. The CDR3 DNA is TGTGCCAGTCTAGGGCAGGGTTGGACAGATACGCAGTATTTT.

CDR3 protein: CASSLWGNYGYTF. DNA for the CDR3: TGTGCCAGCAGCTTGTGGGGGAACTATGGCTACACCTTC. V and J are TRBV5-6 and TRBJ1-2, with D possibly matching TRBD1 (5 bases). Germline CDR1 is SGHDT and CDR2 is YYEEEE. V lost 1 base, J lost 2 bases, and 6 bases lay in between. The CDR3 has 13 residues.

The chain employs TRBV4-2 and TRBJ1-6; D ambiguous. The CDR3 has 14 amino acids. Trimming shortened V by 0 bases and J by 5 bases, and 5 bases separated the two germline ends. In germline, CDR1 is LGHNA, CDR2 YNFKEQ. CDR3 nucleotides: TGTGCCAGCAGCCAAGACCCAGATAATTCACCCCTCCACTTT. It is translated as CASSQDPDNSPLHF.

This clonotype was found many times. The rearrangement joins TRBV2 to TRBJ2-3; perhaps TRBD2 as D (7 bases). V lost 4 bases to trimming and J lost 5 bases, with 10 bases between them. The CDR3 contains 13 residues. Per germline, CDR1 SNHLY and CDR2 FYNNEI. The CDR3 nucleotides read TGTGCCAGCAGTGTTAGGGGGGGAGATACGCAGTATTTT. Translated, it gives CASSVRGGDTQYF.

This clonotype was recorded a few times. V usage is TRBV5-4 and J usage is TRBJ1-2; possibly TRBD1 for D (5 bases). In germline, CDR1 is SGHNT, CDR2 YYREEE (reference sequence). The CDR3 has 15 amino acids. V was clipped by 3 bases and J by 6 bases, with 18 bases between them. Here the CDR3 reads CASSSTPSAGNGYTF. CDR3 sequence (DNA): TGTGCCAGCAGCTCCACCCCCTCGGCAGGGAATGGCTACACCTTC.

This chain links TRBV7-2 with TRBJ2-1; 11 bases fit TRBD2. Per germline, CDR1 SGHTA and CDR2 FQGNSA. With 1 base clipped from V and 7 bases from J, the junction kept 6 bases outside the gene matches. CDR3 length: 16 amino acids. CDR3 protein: CASSLVGTSGQNEQFF. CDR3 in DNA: TGTGCCAGCAGCTTAGTTGGGACTAGCGGACAAAATGAGCAGTTCTTC.

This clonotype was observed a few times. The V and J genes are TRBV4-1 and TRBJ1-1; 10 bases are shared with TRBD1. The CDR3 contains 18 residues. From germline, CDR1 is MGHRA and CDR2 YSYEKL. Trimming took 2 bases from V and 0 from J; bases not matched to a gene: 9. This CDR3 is CASSQKGPGQGMNTEAFF. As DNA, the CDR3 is TGCGCCAGCAGCCAAAAGGGTCCGGGACAGGGGATGAACACTGAAGCTTTCTTT.

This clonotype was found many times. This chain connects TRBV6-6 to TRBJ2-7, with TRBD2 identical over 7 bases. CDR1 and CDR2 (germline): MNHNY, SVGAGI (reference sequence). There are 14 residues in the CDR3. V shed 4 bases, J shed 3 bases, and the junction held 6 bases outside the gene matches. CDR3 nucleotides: TGTGCCAGCAGTTTGCTGGGAGGGGACTACGAGCAGTACTTC. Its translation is CASSLLGGDYEQYF.

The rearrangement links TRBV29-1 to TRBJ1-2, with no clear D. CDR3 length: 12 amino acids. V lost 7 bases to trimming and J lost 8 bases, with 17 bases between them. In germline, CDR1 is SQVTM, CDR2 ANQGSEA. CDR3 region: CSADSKIGGYTF. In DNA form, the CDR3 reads TGCAGCGCCGATTCAAAAATAGGAGGCTACACCTTC.

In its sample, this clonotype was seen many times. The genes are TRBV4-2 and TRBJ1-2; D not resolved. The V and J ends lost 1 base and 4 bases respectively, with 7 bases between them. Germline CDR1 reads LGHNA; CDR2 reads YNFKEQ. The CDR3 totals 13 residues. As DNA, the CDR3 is TGTGCCAGCAGCCAAGCTTCCGGCTATGGCTACACCTTC. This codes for CASSQASGYGYTF.

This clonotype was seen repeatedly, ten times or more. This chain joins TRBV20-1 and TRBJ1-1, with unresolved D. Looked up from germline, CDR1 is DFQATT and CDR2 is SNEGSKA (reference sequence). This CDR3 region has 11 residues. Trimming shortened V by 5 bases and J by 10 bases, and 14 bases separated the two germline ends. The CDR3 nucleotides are TGCAGTGCTTCAACCTCGAGTGGAGCTTTCTTT. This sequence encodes CSASTSSGAFF.

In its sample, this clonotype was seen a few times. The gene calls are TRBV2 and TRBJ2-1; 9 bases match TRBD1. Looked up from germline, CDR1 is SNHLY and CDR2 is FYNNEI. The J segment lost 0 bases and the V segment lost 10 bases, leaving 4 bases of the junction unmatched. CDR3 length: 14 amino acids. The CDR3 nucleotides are TGTGCCATTACAGGGGGCGCCTCCTACAATGAGCAGTTCTTC. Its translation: CAITGGASYNEQFF.

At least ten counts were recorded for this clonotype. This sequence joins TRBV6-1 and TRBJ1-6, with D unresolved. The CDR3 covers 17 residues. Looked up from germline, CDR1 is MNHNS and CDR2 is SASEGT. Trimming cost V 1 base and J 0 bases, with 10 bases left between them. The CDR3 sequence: CASSEVGGSSYNSPLHF. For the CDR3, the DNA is TGTGCCAGCAGTGAAGTGGGTGGTAGCTCCTATAATTCACCCCTCCACTTT.

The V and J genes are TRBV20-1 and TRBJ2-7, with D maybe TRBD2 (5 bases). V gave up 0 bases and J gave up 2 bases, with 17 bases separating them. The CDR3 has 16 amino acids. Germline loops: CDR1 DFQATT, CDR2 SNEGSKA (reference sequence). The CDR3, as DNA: TGCAGTGCTAGAGATAAGTGGGGATACGGGACCTACGAGCAGTACTTC. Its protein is CSARDKWGYGTYEQYF.

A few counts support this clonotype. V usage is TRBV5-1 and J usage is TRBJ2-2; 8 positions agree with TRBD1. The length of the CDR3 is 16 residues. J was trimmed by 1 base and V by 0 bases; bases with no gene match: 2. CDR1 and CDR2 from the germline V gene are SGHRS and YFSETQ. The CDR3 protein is CASSLEGTGNTGELFF. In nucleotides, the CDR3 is TGCGCCAGCAGCTTGGAAGGGACAGGGAACACCGGGGAGCTGTTTTTT. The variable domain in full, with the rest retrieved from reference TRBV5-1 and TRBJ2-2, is KAGVTQTPRYLIKTRGQQVTLSCSPISGHRSVSWYQQTPGQGLQFLFEYFSETQRNKGNFPGRFSGRQFSNSRSEMNVSTLELGDSALYLCASSLEGTGNTGELFFGEGSRLTVL.

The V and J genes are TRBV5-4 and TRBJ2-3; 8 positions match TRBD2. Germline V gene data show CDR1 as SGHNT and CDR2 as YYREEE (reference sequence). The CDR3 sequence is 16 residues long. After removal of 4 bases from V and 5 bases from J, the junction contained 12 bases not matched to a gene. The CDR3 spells CASSREVGGGRDTQYF. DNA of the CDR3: TGTGCCAGCAGCCGAGAGGTTGGCGGGGGGAGAGATACGCAGTATTTT.

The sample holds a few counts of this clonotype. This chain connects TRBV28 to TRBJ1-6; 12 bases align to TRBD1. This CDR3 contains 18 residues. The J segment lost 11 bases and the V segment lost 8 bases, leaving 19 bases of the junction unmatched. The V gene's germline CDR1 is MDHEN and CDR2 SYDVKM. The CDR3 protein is CASGFLWGQGAVRPPLHF. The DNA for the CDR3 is TGTGCCAGCGGATTCCTCTGGGGACAGGGGGCGGTTAGGCCACCCCTCCACTTT.

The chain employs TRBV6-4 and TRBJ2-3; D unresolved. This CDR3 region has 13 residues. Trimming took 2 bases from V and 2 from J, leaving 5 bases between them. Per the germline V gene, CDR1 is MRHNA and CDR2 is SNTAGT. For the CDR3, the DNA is TGTGCCAGCAGTGACCGGATCACAGATACGCAGTATTTT. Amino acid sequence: CASSDRITDTQYF.

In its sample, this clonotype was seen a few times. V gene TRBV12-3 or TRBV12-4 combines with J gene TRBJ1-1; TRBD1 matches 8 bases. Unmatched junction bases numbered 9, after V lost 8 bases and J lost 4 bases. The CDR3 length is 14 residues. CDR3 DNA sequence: TGTGCCAGCGGGGGAAGGACAGGGATCACTGAAGCTTTCTTT. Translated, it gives CASGGRTGITEAFF.

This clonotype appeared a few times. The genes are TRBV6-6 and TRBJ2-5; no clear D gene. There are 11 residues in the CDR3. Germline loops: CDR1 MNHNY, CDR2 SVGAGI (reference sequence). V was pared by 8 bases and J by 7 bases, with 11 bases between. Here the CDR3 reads CASFTGRTQYF. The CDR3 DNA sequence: TGTGCCAGCTTCACCGGTAGGACCCAGTACTTC.

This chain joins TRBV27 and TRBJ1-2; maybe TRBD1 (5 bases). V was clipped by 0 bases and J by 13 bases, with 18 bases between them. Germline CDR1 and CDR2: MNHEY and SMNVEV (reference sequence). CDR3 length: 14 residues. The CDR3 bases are TGTGCCAGCAGTTTATCATTTGGGGCAGCCGGTGGCACCTTC. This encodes CASSLSFGAAGGTF.

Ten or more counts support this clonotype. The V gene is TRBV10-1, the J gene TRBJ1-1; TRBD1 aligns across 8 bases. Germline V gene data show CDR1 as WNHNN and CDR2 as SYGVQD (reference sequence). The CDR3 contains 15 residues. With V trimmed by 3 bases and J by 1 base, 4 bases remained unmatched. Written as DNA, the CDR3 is TGCGCCAGCAGTGACCAGGGGGCCTGGAACACTGAAGCTTTCTTT. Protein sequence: CASSDQGAWNTEAFF.

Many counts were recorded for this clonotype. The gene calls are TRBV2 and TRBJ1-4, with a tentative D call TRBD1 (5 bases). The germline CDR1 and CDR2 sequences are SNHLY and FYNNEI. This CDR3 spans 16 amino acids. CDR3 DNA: TGTGCGAGCGGGGCCTCGGGGTCGAGAGGAGGGGAAAAACTGTTTTTT. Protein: CASGASGSRGGEKLFF. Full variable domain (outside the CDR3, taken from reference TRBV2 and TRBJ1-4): EPEVTQTPSHQVTQMGQEVILRCVPISNHLYFYWYRQILGQKVEFLVSFYNNEISEKSEIFDDQFSVERPDGSNFTLKIRSTKLEDSAMYFCASGASGSRGGEKLFFGSGTQLSVL.

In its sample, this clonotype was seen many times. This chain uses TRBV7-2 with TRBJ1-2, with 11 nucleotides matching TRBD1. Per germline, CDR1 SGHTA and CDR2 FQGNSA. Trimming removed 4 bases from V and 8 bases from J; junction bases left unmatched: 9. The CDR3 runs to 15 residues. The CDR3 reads CASSSAGQGVVGYTF. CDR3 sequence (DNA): TGTGCCAGCAGCTCTGCGGGACAGGGGGTCGTAGGCTACACCTTC.

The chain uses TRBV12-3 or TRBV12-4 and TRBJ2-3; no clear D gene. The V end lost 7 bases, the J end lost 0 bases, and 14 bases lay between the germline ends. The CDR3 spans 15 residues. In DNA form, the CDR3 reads TGTGCCAGCACCCCTTCTATTATTAGCACAGATACGCAGTATTTT. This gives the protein CASTPSIISTDTQYF.